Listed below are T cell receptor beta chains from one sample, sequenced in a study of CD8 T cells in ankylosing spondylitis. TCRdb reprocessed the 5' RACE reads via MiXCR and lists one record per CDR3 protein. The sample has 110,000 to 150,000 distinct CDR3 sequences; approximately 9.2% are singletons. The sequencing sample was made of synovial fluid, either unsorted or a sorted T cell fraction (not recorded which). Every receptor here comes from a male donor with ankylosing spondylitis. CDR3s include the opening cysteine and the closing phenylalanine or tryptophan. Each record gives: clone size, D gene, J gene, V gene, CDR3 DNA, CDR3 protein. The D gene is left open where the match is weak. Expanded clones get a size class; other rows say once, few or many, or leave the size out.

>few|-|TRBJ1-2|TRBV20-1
TGCAGTGCTAGACAGACCGAGGAAGGCTACACCTTC
CSARQTEEGYTF
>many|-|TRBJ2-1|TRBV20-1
TGCAGTGCTAGGGGCAGGGAGAATGAGCAGTTCTTC
CSARGRENEQFF
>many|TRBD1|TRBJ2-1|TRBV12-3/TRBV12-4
TGTGCCAGCAGTTTGACCGGGACAGGGGCCTTCGAGCAGTTCTTC
CASSLTGTGAFEQFF
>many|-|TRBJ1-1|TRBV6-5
TGTGCCAGCCGAACATCGACTGAAGCTTTCTTT
CASRTSTEAFF
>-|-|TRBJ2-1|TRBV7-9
TGTGCCAGCAGCTTAGTGGGGACCCTCAATCAGCAGTTCTTC
CASSLVGTLNQQFF
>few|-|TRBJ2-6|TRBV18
TGTGCCAGCTCAACTGTTCCGACTGGGGCCAACGTCCTGACTTTC
CASSTVPTGANVLTF
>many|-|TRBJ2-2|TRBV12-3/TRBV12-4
TGTGCCAGCAGTTTACGGCTCGGCACGTTCAACACCGGGGAGCTGTTTTTT
CASSLRLGTFNTGELFF
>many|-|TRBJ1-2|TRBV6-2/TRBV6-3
TGTGCCAGCAGTTACCTCGGCAGCCCCTATGGCTACACCTTC
CASSYLGSPYGYTF
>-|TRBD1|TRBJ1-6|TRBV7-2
TGTGCCAGCAGCCGGGGACAGGGAATGATTCCCCTCCACTTT
CASSRGQGMIPLHF
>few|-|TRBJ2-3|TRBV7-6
TGTGCCAGCAGCTTCCGCGGAACTAGCACAGATACGCAGTATTTT
CASSFRGTSTDTQYF
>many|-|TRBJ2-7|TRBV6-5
TGTGCCAGCAACAGGGGAGGGAACGAGCAGTACTTC
CASNRGGNEQYF
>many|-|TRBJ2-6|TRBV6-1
TGTGCCAGCAGATCACAGGGTTCTGGGGCCAACGTCCTGACTTTC
CASRSQGSGANVLTF